Reported below is one T cell receptor (beta chain). Antigen unknown. The record originates from a study of radiotherapy plus CTLA-4 blockade in lung cancer. The data were produced by immunoSEQ multiplex PCR, yet TCRdb's version contains in-frame clones alone and is incomplete. Here the sample spans about 68,000 clones, approximately 79% being singletons. Study findings and constraints: With interferon-beta, early dynamics of blood T cell clones were reported to best predict response.

Germline CDR1 is LNHDA and CDR2 is SQIVND (reference sequence). This CDR3 has 16 residues. V was trimmed by 3 bases and J by 1 base, leaving 13 bases between them. This rearrangement joins TRBV19 to TRBJ1-5; perhaps TRBD1 as D (6 bases). This specimen consisted of peripheral blood, obtained from a patient treated with radiotherapy plus ipilimumab. The receptor's source is a human donor with non-small cell lung cancer who had a complete response to radiotherapy plus ipilimumab. CDR3 nucleotide sequence: TGTGCCAGTAGTATTACCGGGACAAAAAGCAATCAGCCCCAGCATTTT. Translating gives CASSITGTKSNQPQHF.